Listed here is a single T cell receptor (beta chain). Its antigen remains undetermined. Per-nucleotide qualities are absent, and no much larger clonotype sits a single base away. This record comes from a study of cytomegalovirus exposure and HLA in healthy donors (dated by TCRdb to about 2017). Study-level background: According to an earlier analysis of a few hundred of the donors, 150 million to 200 million T cells yielded over 100 million unique TCR beta sequences and less than 300 Gb of sequence data. Around 320 gigabases of sequencing data and approximately 84 million unique TCR sequences were included in an early release covering 500 to 750 HLA-typed donors. The genetic ancestry cluster associated with self-reported Caucasian donors included 70% to 85% of the roughly 390 genotyped donors. The study was designed to test whether signatures of past pathogen exposure could be identified by cataloging public T cell receptors. The T cell repertoires of 700 or so subjects were profiled by immunosequencing and related to cytomegalovirus serostatus. Besides the first cohort of approximately 710 subjects, a separate validation cohort made up of over 100 different subjects was used. High-throughput TCR immunosequencing, statistical association of individual TCRs with disease status, and machine learning were combined to predict cytomegalovirus infection status. A later analysis re-analyzed previously published TCR beta repertoires from roughly 690 donors and added high-resolution HLA genotyping to study TCR occurrence patterns. The later analysis used no new phenotypic data to find candidate immune exposures, relying instead on TCR beta sequences and their occurrence across donors. An earlier analysis of roughly 600 of the donors used high-throughput TCR beta sequencing to judge whether each TCR beta V gene segment behaved as functional or pseudogenic. Donor age, sex, ethnicity and CMV serostatus were compiled alongside the repertoire data. Genome-wide SNP genotypes for about 55% of the roughly 670 donors were used in a later genetic analysis, which treated that subset as a discovery cohort. Every discovery cohort repertoire had been produced on one sequencing platform. HLA typing included class I and class II loci at four-digit resolution. The number of typed donors differed by locus: about 629-640 for A, B, C, DRB1 and DQB1; approximately 540 for DQA1; roughly 600 for DPA1; and around 490 for DPB1. Roughly five DR-DQ haplotypes were handled as single units for association and clustering, since linkage in the cohort was strong. Among 398 genotyped donors of the cohort, an average of approximately 230,000 unique TCR beta nucleotide sequences were sequenced per donor, around 20% of them non-productive. The investigation overall reported the following: CMV serostatus was the only immune exposure information available for the cohort. Some IMGT-functional V segments, including TRBV6-2 and TRBV6-3, could not be distinguished by the 87-base-pair reads and were therefore excluded. Cytomegalovirus status was reported to be diagnosed by the classifier with high specificity and sensitivity in both the original and validation cohorts. A further reported finding was that TCR beta sequences accurately predicted the HLA-A and HLA-B alleles for most subjects in the first cohort. A later analysis found that most CMV-associated TCR beta chains appeared HLA-restricted, with HLA associations seemingly driven largely by CMV exposure. The authors suggested that the approach could potentially be extended to other disease states and immunological phenotypes. Only TCR beta chains were sequenced in this cohort, and the absence of alpha or paired-chain data limited detectable features. Assigning TCR associations to individual alleles was difficult when HLA alleles, especially DR and DQ, strongly co-occurred. In vitro tests confirmed that a few of the cytomegalovirus-associated TCR beta chains recognize cytomegalovirus antigens. In a later analysis, 15,000 to 20,000 TCR beta sequences were associated with specific HLA alleles at a false discovery rate of 0.05. According to a later genetic analysis, donors in an Asian-associated ancestry cluster had fewer N-insertions in productive TCRs than the roughly 670-donor mean. Because HLA typing was missing for some donors at each locus, association tests included only the typed subset. Linkage disequilibrium might explain the correlated functional status among segregating V segments, but an unknown experimental factor could not be excluded. The study listed 150 to 200 TCR beta chains as associated with cytomegalovirus. An earlier analysis of several hundred of the donors showed that most TCR beta V segments appeared in productive rearrangements either about 87% or about 30% of the time, which broadly matched IMGT annotations. In a later analysis, HLA-associated TCR beta chains were found to be more clonally expanded and to have lower generation probabilities than equally common non-associated chains. Sequencing depth was assumed to be roughly uniform across donors in the presence/absence analyses, though that assumption may not hold. In a later analysis, TCR association rates were found to vary across HLA loci, with the most associated TCRs seen for DRB1 alleles and the fewest for HLA-C alleles. In a later genetic analysis, a missense DCLRE1C variant was associated with V-gene and J-gene trimming of TCR beta chains, and the association was replicated in an independent cohort. The earlier analysis of about 600 of the donors excluded some 16 rarely observed V segments, including chromosome 9 orphons, because counts were too low. Across donors, most TCR sequences were observed very rarely, whereas some public TCRs were present in many individuals. Several of the top co-occurrence clusters appeared to be linked to parvovirus B19, influenza, CMV and Epstein-Barr virus, according to a later analysis. A group of highly shared sequence variants was considered likely to be a technical artifact of the sequencing pipeline.

In total, 500 to 700 healthy bone marrow donors made up the cohort. At the time of sampling, every cohort member was nominally healthy, though immune exposures that went unrecorded were likely present. The donor tested CMV seropositive, placing the donor among the approximately 290 seropositive members of the cohort. Every donor gave a peripheral blood sample, and the peripheral blood mononuclear cells from that sample were used for TCR beta sequencing. The Qiagen DNeasy Blood Extraction Kit was used to extract genomic DNA from the blood cell samples. The method was the immunoSEQ multiplex PCR assay. For the multiplex PCR, a mixture combining 60 forward primers for TCR Vbeta segments and 13 reverse primers for TCR Jbeta segments was used. A multiplex PCR assay on genomic DNA amplified the CDR3 region of rearranged TCR beta genes. The Illumina HiSeq System was used to sequence the amplified TCR beta libraries as 87-base-pair reads. Per the authors' processing: A later analysis counted 65 million to 90 million unique TCR beta chains across the 700 or so repertoires, and around 9.9 million of these chains were shared by at least two donors. Raw reads were error-corrected and collapsed into unique sequences with a nearest-neighbor algorithm that merged closely related sequences to remove PCR and sequencing errors. V, D and J gene segments were assigned by aligning CDR3 sequences to IMGT reference sequences. For a sequence to be retained, a match of at least six nucleotides was required to both a V gene segment and a J gene segment. A rearrangement counted as productive if the CDR3 had no stop codons and remained in frame with V and J, and every other rearrangement counted as non-productive. Following IMGT convention, CDR3 was defined as the stretch from the second conserved V-encoded cysteine to the conserved J-encoded phenylalanine. In an earlier analysis of around 540 of the donors, sequences lacking an unambiguous match to a single V gene segment were excluded. An earlier analysis of a few hundred of the donors called V segments functional above 56.7% productive rearrangements and segregating when the between-donor standard deviation exceeded 5%. A statistical classification framework was built for diagnosing cytomegalovirus status from the catalog of TCR beta chain sequences. In a later analysis, TCR nucleotide sequences were compared against IMGT/GENE-DB human TR gene sequences so that V and J genes could be assigned. The TCRdist pipeline was used in a later analysis to assign CDR3 sequences and most-parsimonious VDJ recombination scenarios. A later analysis defined each TCR beta chain by its CDR3 amino acid sequence plus V-gene family, and excluded reads lacking a unique V-gene family. In a later analysis, nearly 600 highly shared, low-generation-probability nucleotide sequences were removed to address suspected cross-contamination and a sequencing artifact. For each public chain, a later analysis derived a clonal expansion index from normalized ranks of inferred template counts within each repertoire. In a later analysis, generation probabilities were computed using a VDJ recombination model fitted to out-of-frame rearrangements, and the results were checked against IGoR. Hypergeometric tests were used in a later analysis to score TCR-TCR, TCR-HLA and TCR-CMV co-occurrence, with a repertoire-size bias correction applied to the TCR pairs. In a later analysis, false discovery rates were estimated by permuting HLA or CMV assignments 20 times. In a later analysis, co-occurring TCRs were grouped using DBSCAN, with TCRdist sequence similarity added in when clustering inside HLA-allele-positive subsets. Repertoires with fewer than 30,000 or more than 120,000 public chains were left out of co-occurrence clustering, as were five repertoires with anomalous nucleotide sharing. Drawn from immuneACCESS, this table holds only the in-frame rearrangements with V and J called that TCRdb kept. Clones are partly lost; checked studies trace under half to an unresolved V gene and leave the rest unexplained. V, J and clone size are those of that table, while D and trimming were read from the DNA. Here the sample has about 160,000 clones; around 83% occur a single time. Jointly, the top ten make up approximately 8% of the sample.

The V end gives up 6 bases and the J end 4 bases, leaving 5 bases in the junction not matched to a gene. CDR1 and CDR2 are drawn from the germline V gene (reference sequence): MNHEY, SMNVEV. CDR3 length: 15 amino acids, cysteine to phenylalanine. Here the CDR3 DNA is all that survives: 45 bases in frame from base 1. The chain is assembled from TRBV27 and TRBJ2-7; 14 of the junction bases match TRBD2. This sequence originates from a male donor in good health and CMV-seropositive. Sequenced input: PBMCs. The nucleotides read TGTGCCAGCAGCCGGGGACTAGCGGGAGTATACGAGCAGTACTTC. Its protein reads: CASSRGLAGVYEQYF.